The sequence of this TCR beta chain was determined in a study of cytomegalovirus exposure and HLA in healthy donors. Primers: 60 Vbeta forward and 13 Jbeta reverse. Measured with immunoSEQ multiplex PCR; TCRdb has only the in-frame clones, and not every one. The table lists about 150,000 clones, roughly 87% of them singletons. Concerning this clone: What it binds is unknown.

Broader study findings: Most likely, a cluster of highly shared sequence variants arose as a sequencing artifact. Later work showed greater clonal expansion in HLA-associated TCR beta chains than in equally common others. Most TCR beta V segments were productive about 87% or about 30% of the time in an earlier analysis.

Though nominally healthy at sampling, donors likely had unrecorded immune exposures. The CDR3 loop spans 16 amino acids. J lost 5 bases, V lost 3 bases, and 9 bases had no gene match. Germline CDR1 is MNHEY and CDR2 is SMNVEV (reference sequence). The specimen was PBMCs. This receptor was identified in a middle-aged woman in good health and CMV-seronegative. This chain links TRBV27 with TRBJ1-5, with 8 bases matching TRBD1. The CDR3 region is CASSLDGQGLYQPQHF. The CDR3 nucleotides are TGTGCCAGCAGTTTGGACGGACAGGGTCTTTATCAGCCCCAGCATTTT.